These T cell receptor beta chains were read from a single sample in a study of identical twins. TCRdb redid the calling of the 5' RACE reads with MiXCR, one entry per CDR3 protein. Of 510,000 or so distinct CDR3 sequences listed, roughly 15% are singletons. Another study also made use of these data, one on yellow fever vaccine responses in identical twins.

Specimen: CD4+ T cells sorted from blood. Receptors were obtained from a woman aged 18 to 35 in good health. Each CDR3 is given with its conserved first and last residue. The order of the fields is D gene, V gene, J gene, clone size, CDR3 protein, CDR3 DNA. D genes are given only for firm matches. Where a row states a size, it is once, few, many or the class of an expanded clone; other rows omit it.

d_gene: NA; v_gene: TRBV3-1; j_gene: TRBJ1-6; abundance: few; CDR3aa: CASSQDPRYNSPLHF; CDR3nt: TGTGCCAGCAGCCAAGATCCACGGTATAATTCACCCCTCCACTTT
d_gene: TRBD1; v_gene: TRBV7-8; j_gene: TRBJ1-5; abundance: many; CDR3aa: CASSLSRTDRGRGQPQHF; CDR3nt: TGTGCCAGCAGCTTAAGCCGGACGGACAGGGGGCGCGGTCAGCCCCAGCATTTT
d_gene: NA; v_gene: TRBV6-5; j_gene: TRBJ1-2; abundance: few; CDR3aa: CASSSGKNYGYTF; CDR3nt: TGTGCCAGCAGTTCGGGCAAGAACTATGGCTACACCTTC
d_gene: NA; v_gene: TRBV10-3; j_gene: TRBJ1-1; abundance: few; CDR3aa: CAISESLIRSNTEAFF; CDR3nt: TGTGCCATCAGTGAAAGTCTAATTCGGTCGAACACTGAAGCTTTCTTT
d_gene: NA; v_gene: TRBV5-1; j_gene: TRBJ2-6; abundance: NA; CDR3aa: CASSLGGGTGANVLTF; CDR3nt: TGCGCCAGCAGCTTGGGAGGAGGGACTGGGGCCAACGTCCTGACTTTC
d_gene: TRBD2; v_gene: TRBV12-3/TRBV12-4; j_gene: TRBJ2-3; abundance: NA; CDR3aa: CASSFGTRTDTQYF; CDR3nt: TGTGCCAGCAGTTTTGGGACTAGAACAGATACGCAGTATTTT
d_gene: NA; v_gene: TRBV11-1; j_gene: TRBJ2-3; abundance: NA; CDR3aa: CASSFGVLMGMFGTDTQYF; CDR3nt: TGTGCCAGCAGCTTCGGGGTTTTGATGGGGATGTTCGGCACAGATACGCAGTATTTT
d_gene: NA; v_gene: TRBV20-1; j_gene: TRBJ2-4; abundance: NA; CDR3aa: CSARIPDSLAKNIQYF; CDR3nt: TGCAGTGCTAGGATCCCTGACAGTTTAGCCAAAAACATTCAGTACTTC
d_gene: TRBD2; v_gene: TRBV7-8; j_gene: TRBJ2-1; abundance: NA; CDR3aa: CASSFTSGGPYNEQFF; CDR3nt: TGTGCCAGCAGCTTCACTAGCGGGGGACCCTACAATGAGCAGTTCTTC
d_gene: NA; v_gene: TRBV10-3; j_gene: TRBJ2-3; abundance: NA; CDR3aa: CAISEAPSADTQYF; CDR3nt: TGTGCCATCAGTGAGGCTCCCTCGGCAGATACGCAGTATTTT
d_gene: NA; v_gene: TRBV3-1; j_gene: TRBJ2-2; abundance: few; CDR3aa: CASSPGHITTAGELFF; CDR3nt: TGTGCCAGCAGCCCGGGACATATAACAACCGCCGGGGAGCTGTTTTTT
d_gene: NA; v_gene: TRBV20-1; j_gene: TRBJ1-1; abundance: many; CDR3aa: CSARAGENTEAFF; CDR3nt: TGCAGTGCTAGGGCAGGGGAGAACACTGAAGCTTTCTTT
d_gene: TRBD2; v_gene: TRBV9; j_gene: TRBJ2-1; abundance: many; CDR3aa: CASSVVGLAGIGEQFF; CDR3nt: TGTGCCAGCAGCGTAGTTGGGCTAGCGGGTATCGGTGAGCAGTTCTTC
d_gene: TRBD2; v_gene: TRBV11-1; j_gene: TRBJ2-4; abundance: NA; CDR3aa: CASSPAPFSGGDAKNIQYF; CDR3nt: TGTGCCAGCAGCCCGGCTCCCTTTAGCGGGGGGGATGCCAAAAACATTCAGTACTTC
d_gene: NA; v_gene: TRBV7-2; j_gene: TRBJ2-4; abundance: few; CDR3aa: CASSLSAGENIQYF; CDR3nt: TGTGCCAGCAGCTTATCGGCAGGGGAAAACATTCAGTACTTC
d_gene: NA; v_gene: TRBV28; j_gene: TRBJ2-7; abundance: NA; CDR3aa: CASSQTGKRSYEQYF; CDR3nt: TGTGCCAGCAGCCAAACAGGGAAGCGCTCCTACGAGCAGTACTTC
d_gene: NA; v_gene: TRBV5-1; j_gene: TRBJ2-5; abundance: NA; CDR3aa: CASSLLSGETQYF; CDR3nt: TGCGCCAGCAGCTTGTTATCGGGGGAGACCCAGTACTTC
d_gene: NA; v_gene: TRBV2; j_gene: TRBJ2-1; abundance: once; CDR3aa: CASRVFRGSYNEQFF; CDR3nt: TGTGCCAGCAGAGTTTTCAGGGGCTCCTACAATGAGCAGTTCTTC
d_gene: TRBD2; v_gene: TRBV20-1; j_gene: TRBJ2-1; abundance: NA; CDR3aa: CSARTGLAGTYNEQFF; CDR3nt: TGCAGTGCTAGAACCGGACTAGCGGGAACATACAATGAGCAGTTCTTC
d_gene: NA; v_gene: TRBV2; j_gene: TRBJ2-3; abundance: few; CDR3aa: CASTWFEGLTSTDTQYF; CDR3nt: TGTGCCAGCACGTGGTTTGAGGGACTTACTAGCACAGATACGCAGTATTTT
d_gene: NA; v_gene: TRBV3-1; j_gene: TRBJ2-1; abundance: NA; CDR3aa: CASSQDFTPSVEQFF; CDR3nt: TGTGCCAGCAGCCAAGATTTCACCCCGTCCGTTGAGCAGTTCTTC
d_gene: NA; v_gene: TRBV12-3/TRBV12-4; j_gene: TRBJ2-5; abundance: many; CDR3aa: CASSLARQETQYF; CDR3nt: TGTGCCAGCAGTTTAGCGCGACAAGAGACCCAGTACTTC
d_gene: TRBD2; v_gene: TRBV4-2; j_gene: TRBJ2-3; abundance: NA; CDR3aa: CASSQSGGGQDTQYF; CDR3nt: TGTGCCAGCAGCCAATCGGGGGGGGGGCAAGATACGCAGTATTTT
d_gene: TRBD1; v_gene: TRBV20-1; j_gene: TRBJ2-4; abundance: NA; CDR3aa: CSASPWDRGDGNIQYF; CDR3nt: TGCAGTGCTAGCCCCTGGGACAGGGGGGATGGCAACATTCAGTACTTC
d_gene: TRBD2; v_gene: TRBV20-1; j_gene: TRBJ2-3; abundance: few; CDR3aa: CSARGGAGVTDTQYF; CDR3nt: TGCAGTGCTAGAGGTGGTGCGGGAGTGACAGATACGCAGTATTTT
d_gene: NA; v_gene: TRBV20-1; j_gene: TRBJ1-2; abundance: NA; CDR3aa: CSASFGDPYGYTF; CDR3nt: TGCAGTGCTAGTTTCGGGGACCCCTATGGCTACACCTTC